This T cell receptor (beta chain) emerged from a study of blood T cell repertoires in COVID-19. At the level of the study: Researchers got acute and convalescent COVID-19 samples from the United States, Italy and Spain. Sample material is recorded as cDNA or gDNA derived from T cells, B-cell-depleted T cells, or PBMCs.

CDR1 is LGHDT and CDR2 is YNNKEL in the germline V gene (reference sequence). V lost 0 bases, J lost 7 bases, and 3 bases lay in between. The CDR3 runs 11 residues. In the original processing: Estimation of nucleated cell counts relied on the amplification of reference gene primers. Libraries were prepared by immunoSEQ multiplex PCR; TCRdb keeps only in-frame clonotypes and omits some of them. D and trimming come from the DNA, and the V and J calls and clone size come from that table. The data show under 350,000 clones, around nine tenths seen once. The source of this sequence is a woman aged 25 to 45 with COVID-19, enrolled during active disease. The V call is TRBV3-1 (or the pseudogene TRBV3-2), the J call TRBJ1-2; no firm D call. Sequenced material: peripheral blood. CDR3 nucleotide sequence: TGTGCCAGCAGCCAAGACTCTGGCTACACCTTC. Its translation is CASSQDSGYTF.